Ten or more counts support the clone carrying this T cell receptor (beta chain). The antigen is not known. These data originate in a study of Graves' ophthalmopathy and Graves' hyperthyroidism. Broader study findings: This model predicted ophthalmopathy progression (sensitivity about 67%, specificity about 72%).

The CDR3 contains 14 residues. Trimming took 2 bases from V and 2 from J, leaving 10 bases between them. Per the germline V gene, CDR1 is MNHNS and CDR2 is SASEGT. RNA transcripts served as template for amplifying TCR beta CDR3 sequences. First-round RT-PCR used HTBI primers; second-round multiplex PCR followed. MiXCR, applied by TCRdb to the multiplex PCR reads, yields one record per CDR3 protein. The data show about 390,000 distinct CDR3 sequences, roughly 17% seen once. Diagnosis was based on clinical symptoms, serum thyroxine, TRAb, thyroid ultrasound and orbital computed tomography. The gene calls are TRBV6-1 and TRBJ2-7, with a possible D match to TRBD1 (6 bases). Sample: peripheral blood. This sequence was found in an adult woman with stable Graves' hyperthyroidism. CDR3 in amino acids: CASSERQDTYEQYF. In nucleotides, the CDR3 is TGTGCCAGCAGTGAAAGACAGGATACCTACGAGCAGTACTTC.